This is a list of T cell receptor beta chains from one sample in a study of lymphopenia after photon versus proton radiotherapy. Assay: immunoSEQ multiplex PCR; the TCRdb copy retains only in-frame clones and omits some. The top ten hold approximately 2.4% of the sample, which has over 50,000 clones, around 87% seen once. This material consisted of peripheral blood, taken from a patient treated with photon-based radiotherapy. The source of these receptors is a man in his forties with gastric cancer. CDR3s include the opening cysteine and the closing phenylalanine or tryptophan. A D gene is named only where the DNA matches it firmly. Size is omitted from some rows. Given values are once, few, many or a class for expanded clones.

TRBJ2-5 NA NA TRBV18 TGTGCCAGCTCACTGGCAGAAGAGACCCAGTACTTC CASSLAEETQYF
TRBJ2-3 NA TRBD2 TRBV13 TGTGCCAGCAGCTCCGAGCGGGGGAGAGATACGCAGTATTTT CASSSERGRDTQYF
TRBJ1-2 NA NA TRBV10-3 TGTGCCATCAGTGAATCTGACGCAAACTATGGCTACACCTTC CAISESDANYGYTF
TRBJ1-2 once TRBD1 TRBV5-8 TGTGCCAGCAGCTCCCCGTGGGACAGGCACTATGGCTACACCTTC CASSSPWDRHYGYTF
TRBJ1-1 NA TRBD1 TRBV7-8 TGTGCCAGCAGCCCTCCGTCCGGACAGGCGATCTTTGACACTGAAGCTTTCTTT CASSPPSGQAIFDTEAFF
TRBJ2-1 NA NA TRBV14 TGTGCCAGCAGCCAAGGTTATTCCTCCTACAATGAGCAGTTCTTC CASSQGYSSYNEQFF
TRBJ2-7 medium-sized NA TRBV7-8 TGTGCCAGCAGCTTAGCCGAAGCCTACGAGCAGTACTTC CASSLAEAYEQYF
TRBJ2-3 NA NA TRBV7-3 TGTGCCAGCAGCCCCAGGGATACAGATACGCAGTATTTT CASSPRDTDTQYF
TRBJ2-3 NA TRBD2 TRBV5-7 TGTGCCAGCACCCTAAATCCGGGGGGACTAGGAGATACGCAGTATTTT CASTLNPGGLGDTQYF
TRBJ2-1 NA NA TRBV19 TGTGCCAGTAGGGATGGGATCCCGGTCATGGGTGAGCAGTTCTTC CASRDGIPVMGEQFF
TRBJ1-2 once TRBD1 TRBV6-1 TGTGCCAGCAGGCGGACAGGGCGGGAGCACTATGGCTACACCTTC CASRRTGREHYGYTF
TRBJ2-7 NA NA TRBV10-3 TGTGCCATCACCGAGGGGACGGAGGCTTTGCAGTACTTC CAITEGTEALQYF
TRBJ2-2 once NA TRBV7-3 TGTGCCAGCAGCCCGGGAAGATCGAGGTATACGGACACCGGGGAGCTGTTTTTT CASSPGRSRYTDTGELFF
TRBJ1-1 NA NA TRBV12-5 TGTGCTAGTGGTTCCGGCAGCAGAAGTGAAGCTTTCTTT CASGSGSRSEAFF
TRBJ1-5 few TRBD1 TRBV2 TGTGCCAGCAGGGATGGACAGGGGGCTTTTCAGCCCCAGCATTTT CASRDGQGAFQPQHF
TRBJ2-5 NA NA TRBV2 TGTGCCAGCGAAACGGGGGAGACCCAGTACTTC CASETGETQYF
TRBJ1-1 NA NA TRBV2 TGTGCCAGCAGATCAGGTCGGGGGAACACTGAAGCTTTCTTT CASRSGRGNTEAFF
TRBJ2-3 few NA TRBV7-9 TGTGCCAGCAGCCCGGATGCGGCCACAGATACGCAGTATTTT CASSPDAATDTQYF
TRBJ1-6 NA NA TRBV10-3 TGTGCCATCAGTGATAGCACAAGCTCCTATAATTCACCCCTCCACTTT CAISDSTSSYNSPLHF
TRBJ2-5 once NA TRBV11-2 TGTGCCAGCAGCTTAGGCGGGGGCCGGGAGACCCAGTACTTC CASSLGGGRETQYF
TRBJ2-3 NA TRBD2 TRBV25-1 TGTGCCAGCAGTGAGACTAAGGTAGCGGGAGACACAGATACGCAGTATTTT CASSETKVAGDTDTQYF
TRBJ2-7 once NA TRBV6-5 TGTGCCAGCACCGAAACTGGGGGGTGGGCATACGAGCAGTACTTC CASTETGGWAYEQYF
TRBJ1-1 NA NA TRBV7-3 TGTGCCAGCAGCCCCGAGCCAGGGACGGTAGCTTTCTTT CASSPEPGTVAFF
TRBJ2-7 NA NA TRBV11-3 TGTGCCAGCAGCTTCGGGGGTCCCGAGCAGTACTTC CASSFGGPEQYF
TRBJ1-4 NA NA TRBV25-1 TGTGCCAGCAGGGGGGGACCCGGAAAACTGTTTTTT CASRGGPGKLFF
TRBJ2-3 NA TRBD1 TRBV6-1 TGTGCCAGCAGTGAACTCACCAGGACAGGGGGCACAGATACGCAGTATTTT CASSELTRTGGTDTQYF